The present T cell receptor (beta chain) was sequenced within a study of CD8 T cells in ankylosing spondylitis (TCRdb year 2017). Background for the entire study: The study set out to find disease-linked TCR variants by profiling T cell receptor beta repertoires in ankylosing spondylitis patients and healthy donors. In total, the full study cohort was made up of 100 to 140 healthy donors and roughly 27 ankylosing spondylitis patients. Peripheral blood was sampled, and synovial fluid was also collected from ankylosing spondylitis patients.

This clonotype was seen repeatedly, ten times or more. Which antigen it targets is not known. The sample holds no much larger clone one base away, and base qualities are not on file. TCRdb lists the instrument as Illumina HiSeq 2500. Quantitative 5'-RACE with molecular barcodes was the method used to prepare the TCR beta libraries. The authors' pipeline ran thus. To identify disease-linked TCR variants, a new computational method was used, one built on a probabilistic model of VDJ rearrangement. TCRdb applied fastp at Q25 and MiXCR to the public reads, then kept only in-frame beta chains. Rows with one shared CDR3 protein collapse into an entry with the most common genes and DNA. V and J calls and clone size were set by TCRdb, not the authors. In this sample the table shows about 220,000 distinct CDR3 sequences, more than 25% of which occur a single time. The ten largest clones add up to just over 6.5% of the sample.

Spanning cysteine to phenylalanine, the CDR3 consists of 16 amino acids. Only the CDR3 region is kept as DNA, spanning 48 bases read in frame from base 1. Relative to germline, V is missing 0 bases and J is missing 2 bases, with 9 bases of the junction outside any gene match. The germline V gene encodes CDR1 DFQATT and CDR2 SNEGSKA (reference sequence). Overall study outcomes, separate from this receptor: Some motif variants were previously reported in synovial fluid and blood of reactive arthritis patients, suggesting common disease-initiation mechanisms. A TCR beta motif made up of several highly homologous amino acid variants appeared to be characteristic of blood from ankylosing spondylitis patients. According to the report, matched synovial fluid samples from ankylosing spondylitis patients were significantly enriched for the disease-linked clones. In peripheral blood, the disease-linked clones were found at relatively low frequencies and had a CD8+ phenotype.

This chain joins TRBV20-1 to TRBJ2-7, with 8 bases aligning to TRBD2. This receptor was identified in a male donor with ankylosing spondylitis or in good health (not recorded which). The sample consisted of blood, either unsorted or a sorted T cell fraction (not recorded which). The CDR3 here reads CSARDRSRLATYEQYF. The DNA sequence is TGCAGTGCTAGAGATCGTTCGCGACTAGCGACCTACGAGCAGTACTTC.